This T cell receptor beta chain was found in a study of T-cell memory formation after mild COVID-19. CDR1 and CDR2 (germline): MNHEY, SMNVEV (reference sequence). Trimming took off 5 bases at V and 5 bases at J, with 15 bases between the two ends. The CDR3 covers 14 residues. TCRdb passed the 5' RACE reads through MiXCR, listing each CDR3 protein once. The sample holds approximately 100,000 distinct CDR3 sequences, roughly 10% seen once. This TCR came from a man between 18 and 29 years old who had mild COVID-19 (a few samples of this study predate the infection). Cell type and time point are not known. This rearrangement joins TRBV27 to TRBJ2-5, with D perhaps TRBD2 (6 bases). The sequenced material came from PBMCs or a T cell subset sorted from them (not recorded which). The CDR3 sequence is CASSRRGPRETQYF. CDR3 DNA sequence: TGTGCCAGCAGTCGGAGGGGCCCCCGGGAGACCCAGTACTTC.